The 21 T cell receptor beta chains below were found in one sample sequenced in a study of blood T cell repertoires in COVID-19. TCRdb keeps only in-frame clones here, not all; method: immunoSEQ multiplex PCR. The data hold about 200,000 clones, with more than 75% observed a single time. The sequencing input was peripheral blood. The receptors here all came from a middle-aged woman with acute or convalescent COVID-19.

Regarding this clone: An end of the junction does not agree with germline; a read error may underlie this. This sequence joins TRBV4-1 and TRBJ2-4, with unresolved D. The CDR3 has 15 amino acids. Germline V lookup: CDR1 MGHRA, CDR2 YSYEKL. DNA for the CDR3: TGCGTCAGCAGCCCCCTTATCCTAGCCAAAAACATTCAGTACTTC. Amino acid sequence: CVSSPLILAKNIQYF.

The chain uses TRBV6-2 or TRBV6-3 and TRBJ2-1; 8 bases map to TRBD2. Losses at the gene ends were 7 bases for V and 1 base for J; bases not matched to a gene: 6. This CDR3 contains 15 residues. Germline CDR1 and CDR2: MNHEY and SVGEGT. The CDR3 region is CASTPAGASYNEQFF. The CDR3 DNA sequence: TGTGCCAGCACCCCAGCGGGGGCATCCTACAATGAGCAGTTCTTC.

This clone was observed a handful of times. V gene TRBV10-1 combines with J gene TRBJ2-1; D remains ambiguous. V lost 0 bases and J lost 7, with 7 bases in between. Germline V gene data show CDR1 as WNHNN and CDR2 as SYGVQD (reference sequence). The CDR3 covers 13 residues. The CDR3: CASSESPFNEQFF. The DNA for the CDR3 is TGCGCCAGCAGTGAGTCCCCTTTTAATGAGCAGTTCTTC.

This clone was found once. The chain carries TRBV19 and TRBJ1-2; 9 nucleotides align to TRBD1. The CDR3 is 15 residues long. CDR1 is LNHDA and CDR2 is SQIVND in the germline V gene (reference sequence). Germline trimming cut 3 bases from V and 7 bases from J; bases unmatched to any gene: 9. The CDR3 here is CASSMRPTGGTGYTF. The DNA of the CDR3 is TGTGCCAGTAGTATGAGGCCCACAGGGGGCACTGGCTACACCTTC.

The CDR3 bases are TGTGCCAGCAGTGAGGATTCCGGGACAGGGCACTATGGCTACACCTTC. Amino acids: CASSEDSGTGHYGYTF. V is TRBV2 and J is TRBJ1-2; 9 nucleotides align to TRBD1. Germline loops: CDR1 SNHLY, CDR2 FYNNEI. J gave up 3 bases and V 3 bases, and 8 bases lay outside the gene matches. This CDR3 comprises 16 residues.

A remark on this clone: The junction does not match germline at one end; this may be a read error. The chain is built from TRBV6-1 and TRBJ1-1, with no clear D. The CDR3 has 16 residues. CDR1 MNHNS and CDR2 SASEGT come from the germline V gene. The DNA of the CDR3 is TGTGCCAGCAGTGAAGGTGTGGATTTCTCTAACAGTGAAGCTTTCTTT. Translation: CASSEGVDFSNSEAFF.

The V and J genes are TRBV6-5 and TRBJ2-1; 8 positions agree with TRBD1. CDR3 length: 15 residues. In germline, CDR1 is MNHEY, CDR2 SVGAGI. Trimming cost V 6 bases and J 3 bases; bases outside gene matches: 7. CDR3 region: CASSTPGQDYNEQFF. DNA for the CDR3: TGTGCCAGCAGCACACCGGGACAGGACTACAATGAGCAGTTCTTC.

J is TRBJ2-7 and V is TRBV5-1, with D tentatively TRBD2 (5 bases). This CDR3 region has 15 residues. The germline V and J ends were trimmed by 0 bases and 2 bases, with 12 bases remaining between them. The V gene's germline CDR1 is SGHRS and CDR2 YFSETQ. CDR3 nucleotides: TGCGCCAGCAGCTTGGGGACGGTGGAGGCCTACGAGCAGTACTTC. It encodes CASSLGTVEAYEQYF.

The CDR3 nucleotides are TGCGCCAGCAGCCAGATAGCGGGAGGGCCCCAAGAGACCCAGTACTTC. It yields the protein CASSQIAGGPQETQYF. J is TRBJ2-5 and V is TRBV4-1, with TRBD2 identical over 11 bases. After removal of 3 bases from V and 1 base from J, the junction contained 4 bases not matched to a gene. This CDR3 region has 16 residues. Germline values: CDR1 MGHRA, CDR2 YSYEKL.

CDR3 nucleotide sequence: TGTGCCAGCAGCGTGACAGGGGGCTCCGCTTCACCCCTCCACTTT. Translated: CASSVTGGSASPLHF. The rearrangement links TRBV5-6 to TRBJ1-6, with 10 bases fitting TRBD1. CDR3 length: 15 amino acids. Germline values: CDR1 SGHDT, CDR2 YYEEEE. Losses at the gene ends were 4 bases for V and 9 bases for J; bases not matched to a gene: 7. The whole variable domain, remainder taken from reference TRBV5-6 and TRBJ1-6, is DAGVTQSPTHLIKTRGQQVTLRCSPKSGHDTVSWYQQALGQGPQFIFQYYEEEERQRGNFPDRFSGHQFPNYSSELNVNALLLGDSALYLCASSVTGGSASPLHFGNGTRLTVT.

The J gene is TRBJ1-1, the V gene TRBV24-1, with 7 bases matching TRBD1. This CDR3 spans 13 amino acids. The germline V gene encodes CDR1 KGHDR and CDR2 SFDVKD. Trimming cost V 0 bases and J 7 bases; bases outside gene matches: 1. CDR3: CATSDLRTGEAFF. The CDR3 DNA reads TGTGCCACCAGTGATTTGCGGACAGGTGAAGCTTTCTTT.

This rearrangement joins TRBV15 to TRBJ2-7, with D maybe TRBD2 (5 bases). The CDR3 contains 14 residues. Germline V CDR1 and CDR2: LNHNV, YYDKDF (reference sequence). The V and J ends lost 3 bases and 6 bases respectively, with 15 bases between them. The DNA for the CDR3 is TGTGCCACCAGCAGTGGACGGGGTGCCGGCGAGCAGTACTTC. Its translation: CATSSGRGAGEQYF.

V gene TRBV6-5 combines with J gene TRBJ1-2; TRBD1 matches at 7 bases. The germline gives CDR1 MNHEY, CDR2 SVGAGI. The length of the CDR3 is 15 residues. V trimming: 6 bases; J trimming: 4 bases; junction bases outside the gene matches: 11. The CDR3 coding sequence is TGTGCCAGCAGACTCACAGGGGAGAAGAGCTATGGCTACACCTTC. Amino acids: CASRLTGEKSYGYTF.

The CDR3 region is CASSPHSYSESGSYNEQFF. CDR3 nucleotide sequence: TGTGCCAGCAGTCCACATTCCTATAGCGAAAGTGGCTCCTACAATGAGCAGTTCTTC. The V gene is TRBV27, the J gene TRBJ2-1; D possibly corresponds to TRBD2 (5 bases). Germline V gives CDR1 MNHEY, CDR2 SMNVEV (reference sequence). Trimming took off 5 bases at V and 0 bases at J, with 23 bases between the two ends. The CDR3 has 19 residues.

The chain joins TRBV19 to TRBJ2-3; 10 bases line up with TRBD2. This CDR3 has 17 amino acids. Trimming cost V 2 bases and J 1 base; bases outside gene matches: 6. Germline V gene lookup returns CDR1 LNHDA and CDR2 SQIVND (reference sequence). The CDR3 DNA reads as TGTGCCAGTAGTATAACCCCCGGGACTAGCGGCACAGATACGCAGTATTTT. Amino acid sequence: CASSITPGTSGTDTQYF.

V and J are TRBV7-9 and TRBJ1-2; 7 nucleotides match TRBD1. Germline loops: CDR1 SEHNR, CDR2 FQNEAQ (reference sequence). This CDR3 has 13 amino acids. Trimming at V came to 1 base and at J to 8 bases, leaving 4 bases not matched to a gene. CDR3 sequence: CASSLGTGVGYTF. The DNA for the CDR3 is TGTGCCAGCAGCTTAGGTACAGGGGTAGGCTACACCTTC.

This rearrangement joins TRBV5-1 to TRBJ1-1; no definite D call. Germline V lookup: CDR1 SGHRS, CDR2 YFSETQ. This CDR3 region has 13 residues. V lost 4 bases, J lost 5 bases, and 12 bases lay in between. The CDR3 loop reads CASSRDTGTEAFF. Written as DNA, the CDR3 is TGCGCCAGCAGCCGAGACACCGGAACTGAAGCTTTCTTT.

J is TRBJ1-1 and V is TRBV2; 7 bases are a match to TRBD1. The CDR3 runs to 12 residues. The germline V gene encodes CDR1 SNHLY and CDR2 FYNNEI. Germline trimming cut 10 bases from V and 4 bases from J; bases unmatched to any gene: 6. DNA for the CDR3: TGTGCCAATCACAGGGGATCCACTGAAGCTTTCTTT. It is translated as CANHRGSTEAFF.

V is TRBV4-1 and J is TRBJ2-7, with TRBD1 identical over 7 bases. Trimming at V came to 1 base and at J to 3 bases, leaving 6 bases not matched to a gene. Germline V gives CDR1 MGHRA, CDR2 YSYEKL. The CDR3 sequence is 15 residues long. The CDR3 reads CASSQAVTGYYEQYF. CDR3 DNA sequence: TGCGCCAGCAGCCAAGCGGTGACAGGGTACTACGAGCAGTACTTC.

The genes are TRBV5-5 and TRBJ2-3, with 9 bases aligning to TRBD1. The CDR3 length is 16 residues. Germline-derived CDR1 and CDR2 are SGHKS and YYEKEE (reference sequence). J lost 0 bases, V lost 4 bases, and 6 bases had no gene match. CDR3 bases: TGTGCCAGCAGCAGTAGACAGGGGGTTAGCACAGATACGCAGTATTTT. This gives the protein CASSSRQGVSTDTQYF. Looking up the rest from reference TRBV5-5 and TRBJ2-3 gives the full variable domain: DAGVTQSPTHLIKTRGQQVTLRCSPISGHKSVSWYQQVLGQGPQFIFQYYEKEERGRGNFPDRFSARQFPNYSSELNVNALLLGDSALYLCASSSRQGVSTDTQYFGPGTRLTVL.

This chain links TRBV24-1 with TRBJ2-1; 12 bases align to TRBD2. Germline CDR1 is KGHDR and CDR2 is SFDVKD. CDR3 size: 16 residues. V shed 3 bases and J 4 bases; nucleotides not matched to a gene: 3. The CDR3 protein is CATSDPSGGGYNEQFF. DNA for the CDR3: TGTGCCACCAGTGATCCTAGCGGGGGGGGATACAATGAGCAGTTCTTC.